This T cell receptor beta chain was profiled in a study of cytomegalovirus exposure and HLA in healthy donors. Study-level findings and limits: In a later analysis, first-cohort TCR clusters were found to tend to co-occur in the 130 or so validation repertoires. It was confirmed in vitro that a few of the CMV-associated chains were specific for CMV antigens.

Germline V CDR1 and CDR2: SGDLS, YYNGEE. Trimming removed 4 bases at V and 4 bases at J, with 12 bases between. The length of the CDR3 is 14 residues. The table came from immunoSEQ multiplex PCR; TCRdb's copy has only in-frame clones and leaves some out. Among a few hundred thousand clones listed, approximately 86% were seen once. The table lists this clone with a count of one. Its cognate antigen is unknown. This sequence was found in a woman between 18 and 29 years old in good health and CMV-seronegative. Sequenced sample: PBMCs. The genes are TRBV9 and TRBJ1-3; D might be TRBD1 (6 bases). CDR3 in amino acids: CASSYKGVGNTIYF. CDR3 in DNA: TGTGCCAGCAGCTATAAGGGGGTCGGAAACACCATATATTTT.